This TCR beta chain was obtained from a study of T cell repertoires in cytomegalovirus infection. Study at large: An indication of both CMV infection and matching HLA type came from public TCR beta signatures. General study points: Clonotype analysis showed dominance of the ex vivo response by HLA-C-restricted CMV-specific TCR beta clonotypes. Summed frequency of shared TCR beta families picked out CMV carriers who also had the relevant HLA.

CDR1 is MDHEN, CDR2 SYDVKM, per germline. This CDR3 region has 15 residues. J was trimmed by 4 bases and V by 3 bases; bases with no gene match: 7. TCRdb analysed the reads with MiXCR anew, one entry per CDR3 protein. The table records roughly 600,000 distinct CDR3 sequences, 20% to 30% of them present only once. There are a few counts of this clonotype. What it recognizes is unknown. Sequencing used CD8+ T cells from PBMCs. This receptor was taken from a human donor in good health (CMV status not recorded). Some clones in this sample may be carry-over from other donors' samples. The chain employs TRBV28 and TRBJ1-1; the match to TRBD1 covers 8 bases. CDR3 sequence: CASSFRTQGATEAFF. For the CDR3, the DNA is TGTGCCAGCAGTTTCCGCACCCAGGGGGCCACTGAAGCTTTCTTT.